This entry concerns a single TCR beta chain. The record originates from a study of technical replicates of blood from a few donors. TCRdb keeps only in-frame clones here, not all; method: immunoSEQ multiplex PCR. The sample yields some 64,000 clones, 90% to 95% seen once. V dropped 1 base and J dropped 4; count of bases not matched to a gene: 3. The V gene's germline CDR1 is SGHDT and CDR2 YYEEEE. The CDR3 is made up of 14 amino acids. What was sequenced was PBMCs. This clonotype was sampled from a human donor in good health. Some clones in this sample may be carry-over from other donors' samples. The chain joins TRBV5-6 to TRBJ1-2; 8 bases are shared with TRBD1. In DNA, the CDR3 is TGTGCCAGCAGCTTGACAGGGGGTACCTATGGCTACACCTTC. Protein product: CASSLTGGTYGYTF. Full variable domain (outside the CDR3, taken from reference TRBV5-6 and TRBJ1-2): DAGVTQSPTHLIKTRGQQVTLRCSPKSGHDTVSWYQQALGQGPQFIFQYYEEEERQRGNFPDRFSGHQFPNYSSELNVNALLLGDSALYLCASSLTGGTYGYTFGSGTRLTVV.